What follows are 19 T cell receptor beta chains derived from one specimen sequenced in a study of cytomegalovirus exposure and HLA in healthy donors. The protocol was immunoSEQ multiplex PCR, while the TCRdb copy is restricted to in-frame clones and leaves out a portion. In the table there are about 120,000 clones, about 85% of which are singletons. The sequenced sample was PBMCs. These receptors all come from a woman under 40 in good health and CMV-seronegative.

The rearrangement uses TRBV7-3 and TRBJ2-1, with 10 bases identical to TRBD1. The germline gives CDR1 SGHTA, CDR2 FQGTGA. The CDR3 has 13 residues. The V segment lost 2 bases and the J segment 9 bases; nucleotides outside the gene matches: 1. The DNA of the CDR3 is TGTGCCAGCAGCTTAGGACAGGGGGTTGAGCAGTTCTTC. Its protein is CASSLGQGVEQFF.

The chain links TRBV6-1 to TRBJ2-2; 10 nucleotides line up with TRBD1. In germline, CDR1 is MNHNS, CDR2 SASEGT. The CDR3 is made up of 15 amino acids. The J segment lost 4 bases and the V segment lost 6 bases, leaving 5 bases of the junction unmatched. The CDR3 coding sequence is TGTGCCAGCAGGCTGACAGGGGGCTCCACCGGGGAGCTGTTTTTT. Translating it yields CASRLTGGSTGELFF.

The V call is TRBV2, the J call TRBJ1-2; no reliable D call. The CDR3 is 13 residues long. Trimming cost V 9 bases and J 1 base, with 12 bases left between them. Germline V gene lookup returns CDR1 SNHLY and CDR2 FYNNEI. The CDR3 DNA reads TGTGCCAGTAGCGATGGAGTTAACTATGGCTACACCTTC. Protein product: CASSDGVNYGYTF.

The CDR3 DNA is TGCAGCGTTGAAAGTATTGAAGTCTCGACGGCGGCTGAAGCTTTCTTT. It codes for CSVESIEVSTAAEAFF. The chain carries TRBV29-1 and TRBJ1-1; D ambiguous. The V gene's germline CDR1 is SQVTM and CDR2 ANQGSEA. The CDR3 covers 16 residues. Trimming took off 2 bases at V and 6 bases at J, with 22 bases between the two ends.

J is TRBJ2-7 and V is TRBV5-6; perhaps TRBD1 as D (6 bases). The CDR3 has 13 residues. The germline gives CDR1 SGHDT, CDR2 YYEEEE. V shed 2 bases and J shed 3 bases, with 9 bases lying between them. Here the CDR3 reads CASSLGQNYEQYF. The CDR3 nucleotides are TGTGCCAGCAGCTTAGGACAGAACTACGAGCAGTACTTC.

V usage is TRBV6-5 and J usage is TRBJ2-3, with a tentative D call TRBD2 (5 bases). V gave up 4 bases and J gave up 3 bases, with 8 bases separating them. The germline CDR1 and CDR2 sequences are MNHEY and SVGAGI. This CDR3 is 13 amino acids long. CDR3 sequence: CASSLLGTDTQYF. The CDR3 DNA sequence: TGTGCCAGCAGTTTACTAGGAACAGATACGCAGTATTTT.

The chain carries TRBV7-9 and TRBJ2-1; a weak D match, TRBD2 (5 bases). The CDR3 extends over 16 amino acids. Germline loops: CDR1 SEHNR, CDR2 FQNEAQ (reference sequence). Trimming removed 9 bases from V and 0 bases from J, with 18 bases in between. The CDR3 nucleotides are TGTGCCAGGATAATCAGACGGGGTTCCTCCTACAATGAGCAGTTCTTC. It translates to CARIIRRGSSYNEQFF.

The chain joins TRBV18 to TRBJ1-1; 10 bases agree with TRBD1. This CDR3 comprises 15 residues. Germline V gene sequence: CDR1 KGHSH, CDR2 LQKENI. The V and J ends lost 3 bases and 6 bases, in that order; junction bases with no gene match: 7. The CDR3 nucleotides read TGTGCCAGCTCACCCGGGGGACAGGGGTGGCCTGAAGCTTTCTTT. Protein sequence: CASSPGGQGWPEAFF.

The rearrangement uses TRBV7-6 and TRBJ2-1; maybe TRBD2 (7 bases). Germline-derived CDR1 and CDR2 are SGHVS and FNYEAQ. The CDR3 length is 17 residues. The V end was cut by 2 bases, the J end by 0 bases, with 14 bases between. CDR3 protein: CASSLMRGGSSYNEQFF. In nucleotides, the CDR3 is TGTGCCAGCAGCTTAATGAGGGGGGGAAGCTCCTACAATGAGCAGTTCTTC.

This sequence joins TRBV2 and TRBJ2-2; D is perhaps TRBD1 (5 bases). The germline V and J ends were trimmed by 4 bases and 6 bases, with 9 bases remaining between them. CDR1 SNHLY and CDR2 FYNNEI come from the germline V gene. The CDR3 is made up of 13 amino acids. The CDR3 reads CASSARVPGELFF. CDR3 coding DNA: TGTGCCAGCAGTGCCAGGGTGCCCGGGGAGCTGTTTTTT.

In regard to this clone: The same CDR3 can be traced to other DNA sequences in this sample. The chain links TRBV19 to TRBJ2-2; the match to TRBD2 covers 14 bases. After removal of 3 bases from V and 0 bases from J, the junction contained 3 bases not matched to a gene. CDR1 and CDR2 (germline): LNHDA, SQIVND (reference sequence). The CDR3 contains 18 residues. CDR3 nucleotide sequence: TGTGCCAGTAGTATCGGACTAGCGGGGGGCCCGAACACCGGGGAGCTGTTTTTT. As protein: CASSIGLAGGPNTGELFF.

This rearrangement joins TRBV19 to TRBJ2-1, with 9 bases that match TRBD2. Germline V lookup: CDR1 LNHDA, CDR2 SQIVND (reference sequence). CDR3 length equals 15 residues. The V gene end was trimmed by 4 bases and the J gene end by 8 bases; junction bases not matched to a gene: 9. DNA of the CDR3: TGTGCCAGTAGTAAAGCTCCTAGCGGGGTCCATGAGCAGTTCTTC. Its protein product is CASSKAPSGVHEQFF.

The chain carries TRBV7-9 and TRBJ2-6, with D unresolved. The CDR3 has 15 amino acids. Germline V lookup: CDR1 SEHNR, CDR2 FQNEAQ (reference sequence). V was trimmed by 5 bases and J by 1 base, leaving 9 bases between them. The CDR3 DNA sequence: TGTGCCAGCAGCCTCGCCGCGTCTGGGGCCAACGTCCTGACTTTC. As protein: CASSLAASGANVLTF. The full variable domain, with the rest looked up from reference TRBV7-9 and TRBJ2-6, is DTGVSQNPRHKITKRGQNVTFRCDPISEHNRLYWYRQTLGQGPEFLTYFQNEAQLEKSRLLSDRFSAERPKGSFSTLEIQRTEQGDSAMYLCASSLAASGANVLTFGAGSRLTVL.

V gene TRBV5-1 combines with J gene TRBJ2-7; weak D call: TRBD1 (5 bases). The CDR3 runs to 13 residues. V was pared by 4 bases and J by 4 bases, with 12 bases between. The V gene's germline CDR1 is SGHRS and CDR2 YFSETQ. CDR3 amino acids: CASSETVNYEQYF. The CDR3 bases are TGCGCCAGCAGCGAGACAGTCAATTACGAGCAGTACTTC.

V gene TRBV30 combines with J gene TRBJ1-1, with no clear D. The germline V and J ends were trimmed by 8 bases and 4 bases, with 17 bases remaining between them. CDR1 GTSNPN and CDR2 SVGIG come from the germline V gene (reference sequence). The CDR3 spans 13 residues. The CDR3 nucleotides are TGTGCCGGTCGAGGGCACATAAGCACTGAAGCTTTCTTT. Translation: CAGRGHISTEAFF.

The J gene is TRBJ2-1, the V gene TRBV2; the match to TRBD1 covers 8 bases. The CDR3 has 18 amino acids. The germline V gene encodes CDR1 SNHLY and CDR2 FYNNEI. The ends lost 1 base at V and 2 bases at J; junction bases unmatched: 10. CDR3 loop: CASSEGGPDRGAYNEQFF. For the CDR3, the DNA is TGTGCCAGCAGTGAAGGGGGGCCCGACAGGGGTGCCTACAATGAGCAGTTCTTC.

This chain connects TRBV7-6 to TRBJ2-1, with a weak D call TRBD2 (6 bases). Germline CDR1 is SGHVS and CDR2 is FNYEAQ. The V end lost 7 bases, the J end lost 9 bases, and 16 bases lay between the germline ends. The CDR3 runs to 13 residues. CDR3 protein: CASMGTLEGEQFF. The CDR3 region has the DNA TGTGCCAGCATGGGGACTCTTGAAGGTGAGCAGTTCTTC.

Only one count was recorded for this clone. The V gene is TRBV2, the J gene TRBJ2-2, with 10 bases aligning to TRBD1. V was pared by 8 bases and J by 6 bases, with 3 bases of the junction left unmatched. The CDR3 sequence is 13 residues long. Germline V lookup: CDR1 SNHLY, CDR2 FYNNEI. In nucleotides, the CDR3 is TGTGCCAGCCGCGGACAGGGGGCCGGGGAGCTGTTTTTT. Amino acids: CASRGQGAGELFF.

J is TRBJ1-1 and V is TRBV5-6, with TRBD1 matching over 8 bases. CDR3 length: 14 residues. Germline V gene lookup returns CDR1 SGHDT and CDR2 YYEEEE. The trim removed 3 bases at V and 5 bases at J, leaving 6 bases unmatched. The DNA for the CDR3 is TGTGCCAGCAGCTGGCAGGGGGCTGAGACTGAAGCTTTCTTT. Residues: CASSWQGAETEAFF.